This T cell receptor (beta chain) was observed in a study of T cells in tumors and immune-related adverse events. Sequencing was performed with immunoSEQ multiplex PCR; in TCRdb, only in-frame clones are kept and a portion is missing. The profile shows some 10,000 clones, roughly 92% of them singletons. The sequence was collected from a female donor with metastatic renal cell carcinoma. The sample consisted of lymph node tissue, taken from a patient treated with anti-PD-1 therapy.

CDR3 sequence reads: CASSASWSTEQYF. DNA for the CDR3: TGTGCCAGCAGTGCTTCGTGGAGCACCGAGCAGTACTTC. The V gene is TRBV6-1, the J gene TRBJ2-7; no definite D call. The V end lost 4 bases, the J end lost 6 bases, and 13 bases lay between the germline ends. Looked up from germline, CDR1 is MNHNS and CDR2 is SASEGT. The CDR3 extends over 13 amino acids.